A selection of T cell receptor beta chains follows, all from one sample in a study of cytomegalovirus exposure and HLA in healthy donors. Assay: immunoSEQ multiplex PCR; the TCRdb copy retains only in-frame clones and omits some. The table lists about 130,000 clones. What was sequenced was PBMCs. Receptor source: a man aged 18 to 29 in good health and CMV-seronegative. The CDR3 runs from the conserved cysteine through the conserved F or W. Fields, in order: J gene, V gene, D gene, CDR3 DNA, CDR3 protein. D genes are given only for firm matches.

j_gene: TRBJ1-1; v_gene: TRBV7-2; d_gene: .; CDR3nt: TGTGCCAGCAGGGAGGGCAGGAGTAACACTGAAGCTTTCTTT; CDR3aa: CASREGRSNTEAFF
j_gene: TRBJ2-2; v_gene: TRBV25-1; d_gene: TRBD1; CDR3nt: TGTGCCAGCAGTTGGCAGGGGGCTGACACCGGGGAGCTGTTTTTT; CDR3aa: CASSWQGADTGELFF
j_gene: TRBJ1-6; v_gene: TRBV6-5; d_gene: TRBD1; CDR3nt: TGTGCCAGCAATCCCCAGGGGGGAACGGGTTCACCCCTCCACTTT; CDR3aa: CASNPQGGTGSPLHF
j_gene: TRBJ1-4; v_gene: TRBV25-1; d_gene: .; CDR3nt: TGTGCCAGCACGACGGAGGTAGGCAGCGGGCGGAAACTGTTTTTT; CDR3aa: CASTTEVGSGRKLFF
j_gene: TRBJ1-2; v_gene: TRBV18; d_gene: .; CDR3nt: TGTGCCAGCTCACCACCCGTTAACTATGGCTACACCTTC; CDR3aa: CASSPPVNYGYTF
j_gene: TRBJ1-6; v_gene: TRBV6-4; d_gene: .; CDR3nt: TGTGCCAGCAGTACCGGGGTTCATAATTCACCCCTCCACTTT; CDR3aa: CASSTGVHNSPLHF
j_gene: TRBJ2-7; v_gene: TRBV4-2; d_gene: .; CDR3nt: TGTGCCAGCAGCCAACTAAGAGGGCAGATCGCCTACGAGCAGTACTTC; CDR3aa: CASSQLRGQIAYEQYF
j_gene: TRBJ2-7; v_gene: TRBV4-3; d_gene: .; CDR3nt: TGCGCCAGCAGCCAAGATCAACAGGGACACTACGAGCAGTACTTC; CDR3aa: CASSQDQQGHYEQYF
j_gene: TRBJ2-2; v_gene: TRBV4-2; d_gene: TRBD2; CDR3nt: TGTGCCAGCAGCCAAGCGGGGGGGCAGGGGACCGGGGAGCTGTTTTTT; CDR3aa: CASSQAGGQGTGELFF
j_gene: TRBJ1-2; v_gene: TRBV7-9; d_gene: .; CDR3nt: TGTGCCAGCAGCTTATCGGGGGTCGACGGCTACACCTTC; CDR3aa: CASSLSGVDGYTF
j_gene: TRBJ2-2; v_gene: TRBV2; d_gene: .; CDR3nt: TGTGCCAGCATCCCCTTTTCGGGCACCGGGGAGCTGTTTTTT; CDR3aa: CASIPFSGTGELFF
j_gene: TRBJ2-7; v_gene: TRBV28; d_gene: .; CDR3nt: TGTGCCAGCAGTTTCAAGAACAGGATCTACTTC; CDR3aa: CASSFKNRIYF
j_gene: TRBJ2-5; v_gene: TRBV6-5; d_gene: .; CDR3nt: TGTGCCAGCAGCTCAGTCGGGGAGACCCAGTACTTC; CDR3aa: CASSSVGETQYF
j_gene: TRBJ2-7; v_gene: TRBV11-2; d_gene: .; CDR3nt: TGTGCCAGCAGCTTAGTGCGGGGAACCTACGAGCAGTACTTC; CDR3aa: CASSLVRGTYEQYF
j_gene: TRBJ2-7; v_gene: TRBV11-2; d_gene: .; CDR3nt: TGTGCCAGCAGCTTAGGAGGGGGGGGACGGGACGCCTACGAGCAGTACTTC; CDR3aa: CASSLGGGGRDAYEQYF
j_gene: TRBJ2-5; v_gene: TRBV5-1; d_gene: .; CDR3nt: TGCGCCAGCAGCTTGCGGAGCAGGGACCAAGAGACCCAGTACTTC; CDR3aa: CASSLRSRDQETQYF
j_gene: TRBJ2-6; v_gene: TRBV18; d_gene: .; CDR3nt: TGTGCCAGCTCACAAGAAAACCCCTACTCTGGGGCCAACGTCCTGACTTTC; CDR3aa: CASSQENPYSGANVLTF
j_gene: TRBJ1-4; v_gene: TRBV6-5; d_gene: TRBD1; CDR3nt: TGTGCCAGCTTGGGACAGGGAAATGAAAAACTGTTTTTT; CDR3aa: CASLGQGNEKLFF
j_gene: TRBJ1-4; v_gene: TRBV4-3; d_gene: TRBD1; CDR3nt: TGCGCCAGCAGCCAAAGTTGGGACAGGGATAGGAAAGAAAAACTGTTTTTT; CDR3aa: CASSQSWDRDRKEKLFF
j_gene: TRBJ1-2; v_gene: TRBV6-5; d_gene: TRBD1; CDR3nt: TGTGCCAGCAGTACGACAGGGAACTATGGCTACACCTTC; CDR3aa: CASSTTGNYGYTF
j_gene: TRBJ2-7; v_gene: TRBV18; d_gene: .; CDR3nt: TGTGCCAGCTCACCACCGGAGGGGTTAACCTACGAGCAGTACTTC; CDR3aa: CASSPPEGLTYEQYF
j_gene: TRBJ1-2; v_gene: TRBV27; d_gene: .; CDR3nt: TGTGCCAGCAGTCCCTCTTCTCCCGGGAGAGGCTACACCTTC; CDR3aa: CASSPSSPGRGYTF
j_gene: TRBJ2-2; v_gene: TRBV7-9; d_gene: TRBD1; CDR3nt: TGTGCCAGCAGCCTCCCCCGACAGGGACCGAACACCGGGGAGCTGTTTTTT; CDR3aa: CASSLPRQGPNTGELFF
j_gene: TRBJ1-1; v_gene: TRBV6-1; d_gene: .; CDR3nt: TGTGCCAGCAGCGTCCAAGAGCCAGCTTTCTTT; CDR3aa: CASSVQEPAFF
j_gene: TRBJ1-2; v_gene: TRBV7-9; d_gene: TRBD1; CDR3nt: TGTGCCAGCAGCTTGTACCAGGGGGCGTCCGGAGGCTACACCTTC; CDR3aa: CASSLYQGASGGYTF
j_gene: TRBJ2-7; v_gene: TRBV5-4; d_gene: TRBD1; CDR3nt: TGTGCCAGCAGCCACACCGGGACAGCGAACTACGAGCAGTACTTC; CDR3aa: CASSHTGTANYEQYF